This TCR beta chain appears in the sequencing data of a study of graft-versus-host responses after intestinal transplantation (dated by TCRdb to about 2021). About the investigation overall: Multivisceral, liver-intestinal, or isolated intestinal transplants were received by the recipients. Every recipient was given anti-thymocyte globulin induction, followed by 3 to 4 years of maintenance tacrolimus and steroids. A peak of at least 4% donor T cells among recipient peripheral blood mononuclear cells was the definition used for donor T cell macrochimerism. Rather than being sequenced by the commercial service, samples from a few later patients were sequenced in-house on an Illumina MiSeq and processed with MiXCR. A cohort of 24 intestinal transplant recipients, including one retransplant, was enrolled, and a few patients lacking pretransplant specimens were excluded. After intestinal transplantation, graft-versus-host and host-versus-graft alloreactive T cell clones in the graft, circulation and bone marrow were tracked using bulk TCR-beta CDR3 sequencing. Alloreactive clones were identified by sequencing pre-transplant mixed lymphocyte reaction products and comparing them with unstimulated pre-transplant donor and recipient T cells.

The time point label on this specimen signifies: cells obtained before transplantation from donor or recipient. CD3+CD4+ and CD3+CD8+ populations were FACS-sorted from unstimulated pre-transplant donor and recipient cells taken from spleen or lymph nodes. The paper as a whole reports these results and caveats: Early after transplant, peak levels of circulating GvH clones were found to be associated with declines in HvG clones. In patients with donor T cell macrochimerism, the allografts had high GvH to HvG T cell clonal ratios. The conclusions were limited by the relatively low number and heterogeneity of the intestinal transplant patients. GvH clones were detected in recipient bone marrow, and some appeared earlier in ileal mucosa or blood, consistent with an intestinal mucosal origin.

Taken from the germline V gene (reference sequence), the CDR1 and CDR2 loops are MNHEY and SMNVEV. V sheds 4 bases and J sheds 0 bases, leaving 18 bases between their ends. The CDR3 numbers 17 residues from cysteine through phenylalanine. Solely the CDR3 DNA is kept, with 51 bases framed from the first base. Receptors were amplified or captured by the immunoSEQ multiplex PCR assay. For most patients, genomic DNA was isolated with the Qiagen DNeasy Blood and Tissue Kit and shipped frozen to Adaptive Biotechnologies for TCR sequencing. For most patients, genomic DNA was subjected to high-throughput TCR-beta CDR3 sequencing by Adaptive Biotechnologies. Per the authors' processing: Adaptive's ImmunoSEQ software supplied the TCR sequencing data for approximately 18 patients, while MiXCR and VDJtools were used to process a few other patients. CD4 versus CD8 sorting errors were corrected by removing sequences found in both subsets at a frequency ratio below 5:1. CDR3 nucleotide sequences shared by donor and recipient were removed because the origin of these sequences could not be assigned. Alloreactive clones required at least 2-fold expansion over unstimulated cells and minimum CFSE-low frequency of 0.002% (template counts) or 0.001% (read counts). Clones were considered mappable if detected in sequenced pre-transplant spleen, lymph node, or MLR CFSE-low populations of the donor or recipient. Cumulative frequency of alloreactive clones was calculated as a percentage of all sequences weighted by copy number. Imported from immuneACCESS, the table was reduced by TCRdb to in-frame sequences with V and J called. These copies leave out some clones; in studies compared against another copy, an unresolved V gene accounts for under half, and the cause of the remainder is not known. V, J and clone size derive from that table, while D and trimming were established from the DNA sequence. The sample table lists 130,000 to 150,000 clones, about nine tenths of them with a count of one. Together, the top ten hold roughly 0.19% of the sample.

About this clone itself: The antigen it binds to is not known. No much larger clonotype is one base removed from it; base qualities were not supplied.

Sample: unstimulated CD4+ T cells sorted from spleen or lymph node cells, taken before intestinal transplant. The sequence links TRBV27 to TRBJ1-1; perhaps TRBD1 is the D gene, with 5 bases matching. The receptor comes from a human donor who received an intestinal transplant. The DNA sequence is TGTGCCAGCAGTTCCGAAAAGTACAGGACCCTGAACACTGAAGCTTTCTTT. The resulting protein is CASSSEKYRTLNTEAFF.